This T cell receptor (beta chain) was captured in a study of T cells expressing NK-cell markers. Study results and limitations: The study found these clonotypes also leading the CD3+CD56-NKG2C+ fraction in a few donors.

With regard to this clonotype: Its specificity is not known.

CDR3 length: 20 residues. CDR1 is SGHAT, CDR2 FQDESV, per germline (reference sequence). TCRdb reprocessed the 5' RACE reads and keeps a single row for each CDR3 protein, giving no DNA. In total, the table holds hundreds of thousands of distinct CDR3 sequences. The chain carries TRBV11-1 and TRBJ2-4; as DNA is missing, the TRBD2 call by TCRdb cannot be tested. The receptor's source is a woman between 18 and 75 years old in good health. Sequenced material: blood T cells: a sorted CD56 or NKG2C T cell subset, CD4+ or CD8+ T cells, or bulk PBMC T cells (not recorded which). Here the CDR3 reads CASSLAPEGTNQLAKNIQYF.